Shown below are 15 T cell receptor beta chains from a single sample sequenced in a study of blood T cell repertoires in COVID-19. Sequencing used immunoSEQ multiplex PCR; TCRdb keeps in-frame clones, though not all of them. Among 100,000 to 150,000 clones listed, roughly four fifths were seen once. The sequencing input was peripheral blood. The receptors come from a man aged 55 to 70 with acute or convalescent COVID-19.

The V call is TRBV2, the J call TRBJ2-1; 11 bases are shared with TRBD2. The CDR3 is made up of 19 amino acids. Germline-derived CDR1 and CDR2 are SNHLY and FYNNEI. V shed 2 bases, J shed 0 bases, and the junction held 9 bases outside the gene matches. CDR3 in DNA: TGTGCCAGCAGTGAACTGCCTGGGACTAGCGGTAGCTCCTACAATGAGCAGTTCTTC. Encoded protein: CASSELPGTSGSSYNEQFF.

The CDR3 here is CASSSTGGVGEIGATQYF. The CDR3 DNA follows: TGCGCCAGCAGCTCCACAGGGGGCGTAGGGGAGATAGGAGCGACCCAGTACTTC. The chain has TRBV5-1 and TRBJ2-5, with 9 bases that match TRBD1. In germline, CDR1 is SGHRS, CDR2 YFSETQ. The trim removed 3 bases at V and 7 bases at J, leaving 19 bases unmatched. The CDR3 totals 18 residues.

The table lists this clone with a count of one. The chain links TRBV23-1 to TRBJ2-6, with TRBD1 matching over 7 bases. TRBV23-1 is identified as an open reading frame with a role that is uncertain. V was clipped by 3 bases and J by 0 bases; unmatched bases: 14. There are 20 residues in the CDR3. The DNA for the CDR3 is TGCGCCAGCAGTCAGGAGGAAAGGGACAGCCCAAGCTCTGGGGCCAACGTCCTGACTTTC. It specifies CASSQEERDSPSSGANVLTF.

Here the CDR3 reads CASTTSGSADTQYF. CDR3 sequence (DNA): TGCGCCAGCACTACTAGCGGGAGTGCAGATACGCAGTATTTT. This chain uses TRBV5-1 with TRBJ2-3, with 11 bases that match TRBD2. The V and J ends lost 6 bases and 4 bases, in that order; junction bases with no gene match: 4. Germline CDR1 reads SGHRS; CDR2 reads YFSETQ. The CDR3 sequence is 14 residues long.

The rearrangement links TRBV28 to TRBJ2-7; 10 bases are a match to TRBD1. Germline-derived CDR1 and CDR2 are MDHEN and SYDVKM. The CDR3 has 15 residues. V shed 3 bases, J shed 2 bases, and the junction held 4 bases outside the gene matches. Here the CDR3 DNA reads TGTGCCAGCAGTTTTTACGGGACAGGGGCCTACGAGCAGTACTTC. It is translated as CASSFYGTGAYEQYF.

The chain links TRBV10-3 to TRBJ2-6; tentatively, D is TRBD2 (5 bases). V was trimmed by 9 bases and J by 7 bases, leaving 7 bases between them. CDR1 is ENHRY, CDR2 SYGVKD, per germline. This CDR3 spans 11 amino acids. CDR3 coding DNA: TGTGCCATTTCGGGAGCCAACGTCCTGACTTTC. Protein sequence: CAISGANVLTF.

This chain joins TRBV5-1 and TRBJ2-1; TRBD2 matches at 8 bases. The CDR3 consists of 17 residues. Losses at the gene ends were 1 base for V and 1 base for J; bases not matched to a gene: 7. The germline gives CDR1 SGHRS, CDR2 YFSETQ. DNA of the CDR3: TGCGCCAGCAGCTTGTCGGGGGGGACGAGGTCCTACAATGAGCAGTTCTTC. Its translation is CASSLSGGTRSYNEQFF.

The V and J genes are TRBV11-3 and TRBJ2-7, with TRBD1 identical over 10 bases. The CDR3 is made up of 19 amino acids. Germline V CDR1 and CDR2: SGHNT, YENEEA. V lost 6 bases, J lost 3 bases, and 20 bases stayed unmatched. Here the CDR3 DNA reads TGTGCCAGCAGAGTGCCACGACAGGGGGCCCTAGCGGTTCACTACGAGCAGTACTTC. Amino acid sequence: CASRVPRQGALAVHYEQYF.

The chain has TRBV11-3 and TRBJ2-2; 13 nucleotides align to TRBD2. The CDR3 spans 15 residues. V lost 4 bases, J lost 7 bases, and 3 bases stayed unmatched. CDR1 is SGHNT, CDR2 YENEEA, per germline. CDR3 sequence reads: CASSSGLAGIGELFF. CDR3 nucleotide sequence: TGTGCCAGCAGCTCGGGACTAGCGGGAATCGGGGAGCTGTTTTTT.

The CDR3 bases are TGTGCCAGTAGTAGCGGAATAGCGGGAGGACAAGAGACCCAGTACTTC. This gives the protein CASSSGIAGGQETQYF. This chain connects TRBV19 to TRBJ2-5, with TRBD2 matching 10 bases. The germline V gene encodes CDR1 LNHDA and CDR2 SQIVND (reference sequence). V dropped 4 bases and J dropped 2; count of bases not matched to a gene: 7. The CDR3 totals 16 residues.

V is TRBV11-2 and J is TRBJ2-1; 14 bases fit TRBD2. V gave up 6 bases and J gave up 7 bases; unmatched junction bases: 8. Germline loops: CDR1 SGHAT, CDR2 FQNNGV. The CDR3 consists of 16 residues. DNA for the CDR3: TGTGCCAGCAGGTTGACTAGCGGGAGGGCCAAGAATGAGCAGTTCTTC. Translated, it gives CASRLTSGRAKNEQFF.

To note about this clone: Other nucleotide sequences in the sample specify the same CDR3. The chain couples TRBV18 to TRBJ2-6, with unresolved D. CDR3 length: 16 amino acids. V lost 3 bases to trimming and J lost 0 bases, with 9 bases between them. The germline V gene encodes CDR1 KGHSH and CDR2 LQKENI. This chain's CDR3 is CASSPRQSSGANVLTF. In DNA, the CDR3 is TGTGCCAGCTCACCGCGGCAGTCCTCTGGGGCCAACGTCCTGACTTTC.

The J gene is TRBJ2-2, the V gene TRBV19, with D possibly TRBD1 on 6 matching bases. This CDR3 has 15 amino acids. Germline CDR1 reads LNHDA; CDR2 reads SQIVND (reference sequence). V dropped 3 bases and J dropped 3 bases, with 11 bases sitting between them. The CDR3 nucleotides read TGTGCCAGTAGTATTAGGACAGACGACACCGGGGAGCTGTTTTTT. Protein product: CASSIRTDDTGELFF.

J is TRBJ1-5 and V is TRBV2; D remains ambiguous. V was pared by 6 bases and J by 8 bases, with 17 bases between. The CDR3 spans 14 residues. Germline V lookup: CDR1 SNHLY, CDR2 FYNNEI. This CDR3 is CASSDRRLAEPQHF. In nucleotides, the CDR3 is TGTGCCAGCAGCGACCGGAGATTAGCGGAGCCCCAGCATTTT.

This chain connects TRBV2 to TRBJ2-7, with 7 positions matching TRBD1. The CDR3 loop spans 14 amino acids. Germline assignment: CDR1 SNHLY and CDR2 FYNNEI. The trim removed 6 bases at V and 0 bases at J, leaving 5 bases unmatched. CDR3: CASRVQGSSYEQYF. For the CDR3, the DNA is TGTGCCAGCAGGGTACAGGGGAGCTCCTACGAGCAGTACTTC.